This is a list of T cell receptor beta chains from one sample in a study of blood T cell repertoires in COVID-19. Some clones are missing from TCRdb's copy, which holds only in-frame ones; the method was immunoSEQ multiplex PCR. The sample lists about 59,000 clones; 81% were seen once. Sequencing input: peripheral blood. These receptors were obtained from a woman older than 75 with active or convalescent COVID-19. Each CDR3 is given with its conserved first and last residue. Fields, in order: D gene, clone size, V gene, J gene, CDR3 protein, CDR3 DNA. A D gene is named only where the DNA matches it firmly. Clone size is shown for a subset of rows, as once, few, many or a class of expanded clone.

-	-	TRBV6-6	TRBJ2-1	CASSYSINGLYEQFF	TGTGCCAGCAGTTACTCTATAAATGGGCTATATGAGCAGTTCTTC
-	-	TRBV7-9	TRBJ1-1	CASSLVEGNTEAFF	TGTGCCAGCAGCTTAGTAGAGGGAAACACTGAAGCTTTCTTT
-	-	TRBV10-1	TRBJ1-1	CASSESSQGYTEAFF	TGCGCCAGCAGTGAGTCGAGCCAGGGATACACTGAAGCTTTCTTT
-	-	TRBV19	TRBJ2-1	CASSKRTASSYNEQFF	TGTGCCAGTAGTAAACGGACAGCGAGCTCCTACAATGAGCAGTTCTTC
TRBD1	once	TRBV27	TRBJ1-2	CASSSQGEVYTF	TGTGCCAGCAGTTCGCAGGGGGAGGTCTACACCTTC
-	-	TRBV3-1/TRBV3-2	TRBJ1-5	CASSLLGGNQPQHF	TGTGCCAGCAGCCTCTTGGGAGGCAATCAGCCCCAGCATTTT
-	-	TRBV25-1	TRBJ1-2	CASKQGYGYTF	TGTGCCAGCAAACAGGGCTATGGCTACACCTTC
-	-	TRBV9	TRBJ2-2	CASCSGNTGELFF	TGTGCCAGCTGCTCGGGGAACACCGGGGAGCTGTTTTTT
TRBD1	-	TRBV11-3	TRBJ1-4	CASTTETGAAEKLFF	TGTGCCAGCACCACCGAGACAGGGGCGGCTGAAAAACTGTTTTTT
TRBD2	-	TRBV27	TRBJ2-1	CASSEPPVVLAGGSYNEQFF	TGTGCCAGCAGTGAGCCCCCGGTGGTATTAGCGGGGGGGTCCTACAATGAGCAGTTCTTC